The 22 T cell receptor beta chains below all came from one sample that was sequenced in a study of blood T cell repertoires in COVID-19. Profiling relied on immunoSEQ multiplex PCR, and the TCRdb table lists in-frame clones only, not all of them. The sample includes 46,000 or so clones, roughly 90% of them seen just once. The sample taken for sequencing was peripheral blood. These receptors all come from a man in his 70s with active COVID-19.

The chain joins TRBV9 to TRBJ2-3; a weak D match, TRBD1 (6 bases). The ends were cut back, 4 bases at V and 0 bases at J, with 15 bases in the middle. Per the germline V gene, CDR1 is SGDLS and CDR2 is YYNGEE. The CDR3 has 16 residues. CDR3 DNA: TGTGCCAGCAGCTTCAGGGGATCCCCTAGCACAGATACGCAGTATTTT. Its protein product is CASSFRGSPSTDTQYF.

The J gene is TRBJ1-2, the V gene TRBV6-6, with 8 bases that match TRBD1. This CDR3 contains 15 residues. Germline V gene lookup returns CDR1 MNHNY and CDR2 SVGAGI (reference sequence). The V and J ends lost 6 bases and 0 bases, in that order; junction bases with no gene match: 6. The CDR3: CASRPRQGSNYGYTF. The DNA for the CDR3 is TGTGCCAGCAGACCTCGACAGGGGTCTAACTATGGCTACACCTTC.

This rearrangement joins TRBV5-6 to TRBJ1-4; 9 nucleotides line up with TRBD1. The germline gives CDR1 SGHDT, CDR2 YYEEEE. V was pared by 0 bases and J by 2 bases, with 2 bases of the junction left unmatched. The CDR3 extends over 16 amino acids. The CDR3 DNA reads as TGTGCCAGCAGCTTGGGAACAGGGGGCACTAATGAAAAACTGTTTTTT. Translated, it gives CASSLGTGGTNEKLFF.

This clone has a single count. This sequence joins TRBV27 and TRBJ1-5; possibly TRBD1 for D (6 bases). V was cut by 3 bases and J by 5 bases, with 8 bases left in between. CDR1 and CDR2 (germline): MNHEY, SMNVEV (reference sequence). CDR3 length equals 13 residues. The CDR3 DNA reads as TGTGCCAGCAGTTTTTCAGGGGATCAGCCCCAGCATTTT. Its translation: CASSFSGDQPQHF.

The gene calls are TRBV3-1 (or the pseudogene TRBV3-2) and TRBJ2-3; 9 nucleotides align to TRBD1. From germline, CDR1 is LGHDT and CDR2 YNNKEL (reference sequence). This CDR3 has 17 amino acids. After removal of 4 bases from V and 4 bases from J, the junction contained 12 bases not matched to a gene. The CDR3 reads CASSRPGQGPRSDTQYF. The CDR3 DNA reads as TGTGCCAGCAGCCGGCCTGGACAGGGGCCAAGGTCAGATACGCAGTATTTT.

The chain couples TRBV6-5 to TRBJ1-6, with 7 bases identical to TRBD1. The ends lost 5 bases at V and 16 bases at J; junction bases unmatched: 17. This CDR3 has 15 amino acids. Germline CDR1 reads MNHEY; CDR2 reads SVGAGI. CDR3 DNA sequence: TGTGCCAGCAGTCACACAGGGGCCGGGGAGATTACTCTCCACTTT. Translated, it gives CASSHTGAGEITLHF.

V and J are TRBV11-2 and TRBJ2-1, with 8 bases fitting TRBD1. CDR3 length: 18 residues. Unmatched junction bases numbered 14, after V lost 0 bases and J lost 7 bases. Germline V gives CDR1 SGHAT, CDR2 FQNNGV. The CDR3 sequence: CASSLDRGGPGGSNEQFF. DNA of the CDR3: TGTGCCAGCAGCTTAGATCGGGGCGGGCCAGGGGGCTCAAATGAGCAGTTCTTC.

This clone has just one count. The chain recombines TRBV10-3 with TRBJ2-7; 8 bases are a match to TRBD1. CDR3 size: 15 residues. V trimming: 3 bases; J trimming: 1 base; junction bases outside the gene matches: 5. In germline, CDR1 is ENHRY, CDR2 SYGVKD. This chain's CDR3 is CAISDGTGMSYEQYF. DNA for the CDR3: TGTGCCATCAGTGATGGGACAGGAATGTCCTACGAGCAGTACTTC.

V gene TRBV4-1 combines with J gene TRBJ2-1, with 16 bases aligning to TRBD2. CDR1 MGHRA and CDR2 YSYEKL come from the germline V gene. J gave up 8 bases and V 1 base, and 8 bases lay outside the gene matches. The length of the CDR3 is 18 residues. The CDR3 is CASSQVRGLAGGGDEQFF. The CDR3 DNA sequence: TGCGCCAGCAGCCAAGTCCGGGGACTAGCGGGAGGGGGGGATGAGCAGTTCTTC.

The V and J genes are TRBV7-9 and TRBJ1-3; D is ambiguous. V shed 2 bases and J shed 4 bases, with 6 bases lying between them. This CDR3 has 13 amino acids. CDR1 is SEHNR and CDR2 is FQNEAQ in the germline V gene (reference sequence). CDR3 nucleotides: TGTGCCAGCAGCTTAACACAGGGAAACACCATATATTTT. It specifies CASSLTQGNTIYF.

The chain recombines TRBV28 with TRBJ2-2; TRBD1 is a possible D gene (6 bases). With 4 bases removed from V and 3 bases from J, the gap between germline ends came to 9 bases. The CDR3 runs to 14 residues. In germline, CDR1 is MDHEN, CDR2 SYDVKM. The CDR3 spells CASSYRVYTGELFF. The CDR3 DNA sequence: TGTGCCAGCAGTTACAGGGTTTACACCGGGGAGCTGTTTTTT.

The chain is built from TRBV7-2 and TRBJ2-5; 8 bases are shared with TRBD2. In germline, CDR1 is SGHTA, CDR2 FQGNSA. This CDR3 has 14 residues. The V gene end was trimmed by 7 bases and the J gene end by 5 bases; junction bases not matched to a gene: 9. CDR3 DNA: TGTGCCAGCACGAAGGCGGGGGGCTCGGAGACCCAGTACTTC. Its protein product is CASTKAGGSETQYF.

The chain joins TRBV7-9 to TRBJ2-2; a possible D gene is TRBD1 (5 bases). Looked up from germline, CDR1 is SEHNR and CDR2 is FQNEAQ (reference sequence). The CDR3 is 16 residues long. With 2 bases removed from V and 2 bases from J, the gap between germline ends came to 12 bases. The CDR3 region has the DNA TGTGCCAGCAGCTTACGTCCAGGGCCTAACACCGGGGAGCTGTTTTTT. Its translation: CASSLRPGPNTGELFF. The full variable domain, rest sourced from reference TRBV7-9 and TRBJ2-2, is DTGVSQNPRHKITKRGQNVTFRCDPISEHNRLYWYRQTLGQGPEFLTYFQNEAQLEKSRLLSDRFSAERPKGSFSTLEIQRTEQGDSAMYLCASSLRPGPNTGELFFGEGSRLTVL.

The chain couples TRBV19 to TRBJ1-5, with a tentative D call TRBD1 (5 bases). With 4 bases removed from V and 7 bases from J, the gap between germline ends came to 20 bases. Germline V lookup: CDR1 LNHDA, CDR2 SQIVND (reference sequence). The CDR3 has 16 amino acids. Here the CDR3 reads CASSSIVGASGQPQHF. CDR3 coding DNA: TGTGCCAGTAGTAGTATCGTAGGGGCCTCTGGGCAGCCCCAGCATTTT.

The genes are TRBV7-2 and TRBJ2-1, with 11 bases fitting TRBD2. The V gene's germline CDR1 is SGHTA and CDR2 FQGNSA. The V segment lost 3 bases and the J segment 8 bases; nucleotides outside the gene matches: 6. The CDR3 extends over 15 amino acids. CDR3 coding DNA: TGTGCCAGCAGCTTCGTAGCGGGGGGGCCCGATGAGCAGTTCTTC. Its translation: CASSFVAGGPDEQFF.

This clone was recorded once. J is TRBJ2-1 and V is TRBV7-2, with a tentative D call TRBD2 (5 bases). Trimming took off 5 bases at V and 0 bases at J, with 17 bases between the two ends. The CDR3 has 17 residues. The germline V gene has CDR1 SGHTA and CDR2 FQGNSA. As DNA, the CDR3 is TGTGCCAGCAGCCCGTCCGCCGGGATAAGCTCCTACAATGAGCAGTTCTTC. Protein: CASSPSAGISSYNEQFF.

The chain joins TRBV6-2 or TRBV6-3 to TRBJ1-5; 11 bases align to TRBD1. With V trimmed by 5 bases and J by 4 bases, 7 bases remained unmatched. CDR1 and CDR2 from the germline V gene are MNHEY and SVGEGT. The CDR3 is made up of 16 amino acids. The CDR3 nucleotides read TGTGCCAGCAGTCCGGACAGGGGGCCTTTTAATCAGCCCCAGCATTTT. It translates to CASSPDRGPFNQPQHF.

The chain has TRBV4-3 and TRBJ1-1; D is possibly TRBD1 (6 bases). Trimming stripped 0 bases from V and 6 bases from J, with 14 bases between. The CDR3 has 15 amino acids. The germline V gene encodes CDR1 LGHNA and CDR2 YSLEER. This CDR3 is CASSQDRVRGAEAFF. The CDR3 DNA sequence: TGCGCCAGCAGCCAAGATCGGGTCAGGGGCGCTGAAGCTTTCTTT.

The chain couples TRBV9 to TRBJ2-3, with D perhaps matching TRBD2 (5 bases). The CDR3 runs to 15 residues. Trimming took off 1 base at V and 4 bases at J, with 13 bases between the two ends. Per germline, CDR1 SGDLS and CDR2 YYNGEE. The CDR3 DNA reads TGTGCCAGCAGCGTAAGTAGTAGCGTGGCAGATACGCAGTATTTT. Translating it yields CASSVSSSVADTQYF. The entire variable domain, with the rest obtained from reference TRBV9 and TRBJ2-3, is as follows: DSGVTQTPKHLITATGQRVTLRCSPRSGDLSVYWYQQSLDQGLQFLIQYYNGEERAKGNILERFSAQQFPDLHSELNLSSLELGDSALYFCASSVSSSVADTQYFGPGTRLTVL.

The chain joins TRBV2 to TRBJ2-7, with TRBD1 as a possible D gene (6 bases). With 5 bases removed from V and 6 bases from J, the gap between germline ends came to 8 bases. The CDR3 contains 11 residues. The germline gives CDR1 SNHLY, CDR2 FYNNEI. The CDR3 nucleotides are TGTGCCAGCAGTTACAGGGTCGAGCAGTACTTC. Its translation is CASSYRVEQYF.

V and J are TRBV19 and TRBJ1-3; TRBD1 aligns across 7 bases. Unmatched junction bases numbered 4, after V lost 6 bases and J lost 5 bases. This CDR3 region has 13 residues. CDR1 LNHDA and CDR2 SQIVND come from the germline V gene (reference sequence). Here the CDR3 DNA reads TGTGCCAGTAGATCAGGGGGGAGAAACACCATATATTTT. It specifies CASRSGGRNTIYF.

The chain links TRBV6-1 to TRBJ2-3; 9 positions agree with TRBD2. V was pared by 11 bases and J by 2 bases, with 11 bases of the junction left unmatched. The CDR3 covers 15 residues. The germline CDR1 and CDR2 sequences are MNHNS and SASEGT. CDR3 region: CAGSSAGGLTDTQYF. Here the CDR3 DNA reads TGTGCCGGGTCCTCAGCGGGGGGCCTCACAGATACGCAGTATTTT.